This T cell receptor beta chain was retrieved from a study of cytomegalovirus exposure and HLA in healthy donors. Study-wide findings and caveats: Across donors, presence/absence analyses took sequencing depth to be roughly uniform. HLA alleles were associated with 17,000 or so TCR beta sequences in a later analysis at 0.05 false discovery rate.

Details on this clone: The antigen remains unidentified.

Researchers ran the PCR with 60 Vbeta and 13 Jbeta primers. Profiling relied on immunoSEQ multiplex PCR, and the TCRdb table lists in-frame clones only, not all of them. The table lists 140,000 to 150,000 clones, 70% to 80% of them singletons. The CDR3 runs to 13 residues. CDR1 is SGHDT and CDR2 is YYEEEE in the germline V gene. The V end was cut by 3 bases, the J end by 2 bases, with 9 bases between. Nominally healthy donors were sampled, though unrecorded immune exposures were likely. This chain uses TRBV5-6 with TRBJ2-7, with D unresolved. The sample comprised PBMCs. This TCR derives from a woman in her fifties or sixties in good health and CMV-seropositive. The CDR3 sequence: CASSSSYPYEQYF. The DNA of the CDR3 is TGTGCCAGCAGCTCATCCTATCCCTACGAGCAGTACTTC. Complete variable domain (other parts from reference TRBV5-6 and TRBJ2-7): DAGVTQSPTHLIKTRGQQVTLRCSPKSGHDTVSWYQQALGQGPQFIFQYYEEEERQRGNFPDRFSGHQFPNYSSELNVNALLLGDSALYLCASSSSYPYEQYFGPGTRLTVT.